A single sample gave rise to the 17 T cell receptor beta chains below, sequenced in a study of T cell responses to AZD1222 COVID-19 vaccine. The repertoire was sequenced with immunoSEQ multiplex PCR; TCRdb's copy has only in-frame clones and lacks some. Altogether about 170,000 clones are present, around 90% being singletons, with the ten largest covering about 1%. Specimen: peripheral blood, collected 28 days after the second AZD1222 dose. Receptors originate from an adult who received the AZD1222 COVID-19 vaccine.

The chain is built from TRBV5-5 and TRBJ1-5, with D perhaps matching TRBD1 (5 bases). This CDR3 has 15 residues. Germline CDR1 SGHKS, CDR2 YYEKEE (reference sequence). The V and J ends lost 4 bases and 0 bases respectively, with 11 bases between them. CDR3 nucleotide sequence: TGTGCCAGCAGCCCCGGGGGGGTTAGCAATCAGCCCCAGCATTTT. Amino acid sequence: CASSPGGVSNQPQHF. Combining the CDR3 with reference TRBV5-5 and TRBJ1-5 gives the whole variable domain DAGVTQSPTHLIKTRGQQVTLRCSPISGHKSVSWYQQVLGQGPQFIFQYYEKEERGRGNFPDRFSARQFPNYSSELNVNALLLGDSALYLCASSPGGVSNQPQHFGDGTRLSIL.

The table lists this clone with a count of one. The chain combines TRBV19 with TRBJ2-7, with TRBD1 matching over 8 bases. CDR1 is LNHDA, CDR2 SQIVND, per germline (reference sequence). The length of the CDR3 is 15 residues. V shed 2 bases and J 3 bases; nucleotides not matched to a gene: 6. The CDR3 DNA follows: TGTGCCAGTAGTATAATGAACAGGGGGGTCTACGAGCAGTACTTC. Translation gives CASSIMNRGVYEQYF.

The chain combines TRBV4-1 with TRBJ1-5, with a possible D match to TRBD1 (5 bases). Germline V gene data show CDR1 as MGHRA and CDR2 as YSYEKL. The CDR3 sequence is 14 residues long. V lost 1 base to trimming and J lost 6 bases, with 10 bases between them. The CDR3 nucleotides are TGCGCCAGCAGCCAAGTGACAGTGGTTCAGCCCCAGCATTTT. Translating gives CASSQVTVVQPQHF.

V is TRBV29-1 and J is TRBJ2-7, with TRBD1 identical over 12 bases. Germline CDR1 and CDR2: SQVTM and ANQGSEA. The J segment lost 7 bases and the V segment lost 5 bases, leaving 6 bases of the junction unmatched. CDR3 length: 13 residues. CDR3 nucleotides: TGCAGCGTTTCGGGACAGGGGGCGCAGGAGCAGTACTTC. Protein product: CSVSGQGAQEQYF.

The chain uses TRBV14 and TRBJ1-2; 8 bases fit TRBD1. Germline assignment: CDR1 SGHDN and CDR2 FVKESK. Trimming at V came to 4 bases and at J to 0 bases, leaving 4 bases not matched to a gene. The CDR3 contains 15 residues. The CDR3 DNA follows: TGTGCCAGCAGCCCGGACAGGGAAACTAACTATGGCTACACCTTC. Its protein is CASSPDRETNYGYTF.

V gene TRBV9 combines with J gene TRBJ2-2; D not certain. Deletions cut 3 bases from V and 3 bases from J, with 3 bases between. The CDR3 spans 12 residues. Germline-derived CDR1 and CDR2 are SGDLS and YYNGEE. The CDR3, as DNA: TGTGCCAGCAGCGGGGACACCGGGGAGCTGTTTTTT. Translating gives CASSGDTGELFF.

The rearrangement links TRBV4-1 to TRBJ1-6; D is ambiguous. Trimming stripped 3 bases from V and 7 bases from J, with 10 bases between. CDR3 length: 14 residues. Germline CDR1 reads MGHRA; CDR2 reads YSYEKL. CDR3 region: CASSQETANSPLHF. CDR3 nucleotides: TGCGCCAGCAGCCAGGAAACAGCCAATTCACCCCTCCACTTT.

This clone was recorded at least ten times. CDR3 loop: CASRGTSGAYEQYF. In nucleotides, the CDR3 is TGTGCCAGCAGAGGGACTAGCGGGGCATACGAGCAGTACTTC. V and J are TRBV2 and TRBJ2-7; 13 bases map to TRBD2. The CDR3 totals 14 residues. Germline V gene lookup returns CDR1 SNHLY and CDR2 FYNNEI. With 6 bases clipped from V and 4 bases from J, the junction kept 3 bases outside the gene matches. The full variable domain, completed using reference TRBV2 and TRBJ2-7, is EPEVTQTPSHQVTQMGQEVILRCVPISNHLYFYWYRQILGQKVEFLVSFYNNEISEKSEIFDDQFSVERPDGSNFTLKIRSTKLEDSAMYFCASRGTSGAYEQYFGPGTRLTVT.

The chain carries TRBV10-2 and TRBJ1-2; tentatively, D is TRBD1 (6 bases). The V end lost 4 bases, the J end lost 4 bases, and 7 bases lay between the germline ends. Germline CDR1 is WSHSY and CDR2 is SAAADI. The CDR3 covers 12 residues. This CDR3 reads CASSADSYGYTF. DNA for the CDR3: TGCGCCAGCAGTGCGGACAGCTATGGCTACACCTTC.

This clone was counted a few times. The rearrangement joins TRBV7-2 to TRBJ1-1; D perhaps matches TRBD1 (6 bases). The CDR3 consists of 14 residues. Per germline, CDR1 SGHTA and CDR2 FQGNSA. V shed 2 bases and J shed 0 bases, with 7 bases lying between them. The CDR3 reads CASSLTGMNTEAFF. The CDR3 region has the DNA TGTGCCAGCAGCTTAACAGGGATGAACACTGAAGCTTTCTTT. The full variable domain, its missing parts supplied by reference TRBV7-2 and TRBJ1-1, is GAGVSQSPSNKVTEKGKDVELRCDPISGHTALYWYRQSLGQGLEFLIYFQGNSAPDKSGLPSDRFSAERTGGSVSTLTIQRTQQEDSAVYLCASSLTGMNTEAFFGQGTRLTVV.

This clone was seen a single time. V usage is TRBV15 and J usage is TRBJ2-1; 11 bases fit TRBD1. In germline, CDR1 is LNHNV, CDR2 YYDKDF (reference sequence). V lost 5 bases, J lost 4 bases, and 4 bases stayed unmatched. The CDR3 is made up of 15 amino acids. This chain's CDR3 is CATSGGQGGYNEQFF. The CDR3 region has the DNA TGTGCCACCAGCGGGGGACAGGGGGGATACAATGAGCAGTTCTTC.

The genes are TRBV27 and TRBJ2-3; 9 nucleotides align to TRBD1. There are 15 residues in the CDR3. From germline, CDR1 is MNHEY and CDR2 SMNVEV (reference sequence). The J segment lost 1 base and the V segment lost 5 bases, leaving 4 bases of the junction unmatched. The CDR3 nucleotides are TGTGCCAGCAGTGAGGGACAGGGCGGCACAGATACGCAGTATTTT. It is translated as CASSEGQGGTDTQYF.

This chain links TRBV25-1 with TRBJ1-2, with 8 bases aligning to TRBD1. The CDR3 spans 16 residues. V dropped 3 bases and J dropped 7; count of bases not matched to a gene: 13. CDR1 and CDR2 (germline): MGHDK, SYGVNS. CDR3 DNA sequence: TGTGCCAGCAGTGATCACATTCAGGGGGCTGGTTCTGGCTACACCTTC. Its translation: CASSDHIQGAGSGYTF.

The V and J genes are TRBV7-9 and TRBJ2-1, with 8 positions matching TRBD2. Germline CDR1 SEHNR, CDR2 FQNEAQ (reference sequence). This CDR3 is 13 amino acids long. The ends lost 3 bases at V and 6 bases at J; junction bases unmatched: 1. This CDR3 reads CASSFGGANEQFF. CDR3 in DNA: TGTGCCAGCAGCTTCGGGGGGGCCAATGAGCAGTTCTTC.

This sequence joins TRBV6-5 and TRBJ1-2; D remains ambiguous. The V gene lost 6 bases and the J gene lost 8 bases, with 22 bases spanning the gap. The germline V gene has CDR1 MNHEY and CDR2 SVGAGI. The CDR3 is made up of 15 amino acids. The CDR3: CASSQNGLRGLGYTF. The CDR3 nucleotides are TGTGCCAGCAGCCAAAACGGACTTCGAGGGTTGGGCTACACCTTC.

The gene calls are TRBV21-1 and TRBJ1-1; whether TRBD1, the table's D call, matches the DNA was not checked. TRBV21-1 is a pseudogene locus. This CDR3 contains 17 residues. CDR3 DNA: TGTGCCAGCAGCAAAGTCTACGAACAGGGGTTGAACACTGAAGCTTTCTTT. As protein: CASSKVYEQGLNTEAFF.

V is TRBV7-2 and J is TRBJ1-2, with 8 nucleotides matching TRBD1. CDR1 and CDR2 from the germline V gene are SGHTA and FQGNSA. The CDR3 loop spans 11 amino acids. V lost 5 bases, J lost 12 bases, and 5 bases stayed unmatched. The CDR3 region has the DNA TGTGCCAGCAGCGGGCGGACAGGGAACACCTTC. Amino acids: CASSGRTGNTF.